The 9 T cell receptor beta chains reported below all come from one sample, sequenced in a study of control samples from healthy donors and cancer patients. Sequencing was performed with immunoSEQ multiplex PCR; in TCRdb, only in-frame clones are kept and a portion is missing. In the table there are about 250,000 clones, about 80% of which are singletons. Sample: PBMCs. These receptors were obtained from an older woman with lung cancer.

The V gene is TRBV7-2, the J gene TRBJ2-7; D remains ambiguous. Trimming stripped 2 bases from V and 0 bases from J, with 11 bases between. The length of the CDR3 is 15 residues. Germline V CDR1 and CDR2: SGHTA, FQGNSA. The CDR3 spells CASSLSRLSSYEQYF. For the CDR3, the DNA is TGTGCCAGCAGCTTAAGTCGCTTAAGCTCCTACGAGCAGTACTTC.

A few counts support this clone. The rearrangement joins TRBV10-3 to TRBJ2-2, with TRBD2 matching 7 bases. CDR1 and CDR2 from the germline V gene are ENHRY and SYGVKD. Trimming removed 10 bases from V and 0 bases from J; junction bases left unmatched: 11. The CDR3 sequence is 16 residues long. The CDR3 loop reads CATQNPLAANTGELFF. The CDR3 DNA reads TGTGCCACTCAGAACCCGCTAGCGGCGAACACCGGGGAGCTGTTTTTT.

Ten or more counts support this clone. This chain connects TRBV5-4 to TRBJ1-2; unclear D gene. This CDR3 is 16 amino acids long. Germline values: CDR1 SGHNT, CDR2 YYREEE (reference sequence). V was cut by 7 bases and J by 1 base, with 20 bases left in between. CDR3 in DNA: TGTGCCAGCTCCCCGAATCCGAAGGATATTAACTATGGCTACACCTTC. This encodes CASSPNPKDINYGYTF.

V usage is TRBV29-1 and J usage is TRBJ1-1, with a tentative D call TRBD1 (5 bases). Germline CDR1 SQVTM, CDR2 ANQGSEA. The CDR3 extends over 12 amino acids. V shed 4 bases and J shed 5 bases, with 11 bases lying between them. CDR3 nucleotide sequence: TGCAGCGTTGGGGCAGGGATGACTGAAGCTTTCTTT. As protein: CSVGAGMTEAFF.

The chain recombines TRBV29-1 with TRBJ1-1; D perhaps matches TRBD1 (6 bases). Looked up from germline, CDR1 is SQVTM and CDR2 is ANQGSEA. This CDR3 contains 12 residues. The V gene lost 4 bases and the J gene lost 6 bases, with 12 bases spanning the gap. CDR3 sequence: CSVAGAVPEAFF. CDR3 DNA sequence: TGCAGCGTTGCGGGGGCAGTTCCTGAAGCTTTCTTT. The whole variable domain, remainder taken from reference TRBV29-1 and TRBJ1-1, is SAVISQKPSRDICQRGTSLTIQCQVDSQVTMMFWYRQQPGQSLTLIATANQGSEATYESGFVIDKFPISRPNLTFSTLTVSNMSPEDSSIYLCSVAGAVPEAFFGQGTRLTVV.

CDR3 region: CASSFQGPDTQYF. The DNA of the CDR3 is TGTGCCAGCAGTTTTCAGGGGCCAGATACGCAGTATTTT. The rearrangement joins TRBV12-3 or TRBV12-4 to TRBJ2-3; D possibly corresponds to TRBD1 (6 bases). The CDR3 covers 13 residues. V gave up 3 bases and J gave up 4 bases, with 8 bases separating them.

The chain links TRBV7-9 to TRBJ2-3, with 10 bases fitting TRBD2. This CDR3 spans 16 amino acids. Germline V CDR1 and CDR2: SEHNR, FQNEAQ (reference sequence). V was pared by 4 bases and J by 5 bases, with 9 bases of the junction left unmatched. The DNA for the CDR3 is TGTGCCAGCAGCTCGAGCGGGGGGGCCTTGGGAGATACGCAGTATTTT. Protein: CASSSSGGALGDTQYF.

The V gene is TRBV9, the J gene TRBJ2-7; D possibly corresponds to TRBD2 (6 bases). This CDR3 is built from 15 residues. CDR1 and CDR2 from the germline V gene are SGDLS and YYNGEE. V was clipped by 7 bases and J by 0 bases, with 17 bases between them. CDR3 sequence: CASSRSGVNSYEQYF. CDR3 nucleotides: TGTGCCAGCTCCCGGTCGGGGGTAAACTCCTACGAGCAGTACTTC.

This clone showed up just once. The chain is built from TRBV5-8 and TRBJ2-5; 7 bases agree with TRBD1. V lost 4 bases, J lost 4 bases, and 4 bases stayed unmatched. Germline assignment: CDR1 SGHTS and CDR2 YDEGEE. The CDR3 length is 13 residues. CDR3 nucleotides: TGTGCCAGCAGCCCGGGGACAGCAGAGACCCAGTACTTC. Residues: CASSPGTAETQYF.